These T cell receptor beta chains were read from a single sample in a study of blood T cell repertoires in COVID-19. Method: immunoSEQ multiplex PCR; TCRdb's copy keeps in-frame clones and lacks some. The sample carries approximately 330,000 clones, approximately 90% recorded once. Sequencing was performed on peripheral blood. These receptors were obtained from a man younger than 40 with COVID-19, enrolled during active disease. Each CDR3 is given with its conserved first and last residue. The order of the fields is clone size, J gene, V gene, CDR3 protein. Clone size is stated in some rows and not others, as once, few, many or a class when expanded.

NA | TRBJ1-1 | TRBV30 | CAWSVLGGQPHPGNTEAFF
NA | TRBJ2-7 | TRBV19 | CASRSSGETYEQYF
NA | TRBJ2-2 | TRBV3-1/TRBV3-2 | CASSQDPAGGGKSTGELFF
few | TRBJ2-2 | TRBV2 | CASKAVTTNTGELFF
NA | TRBJ1-2 | TRBV28 | CASSTPGQGNGYTF
once | TRBJ2-4 | TRBV7-2 | CASSSGLAGGQGKNIQYF
NA | TRBJ2-7 | TRBV27 | CASSLAGTYEQYF
NA | TRBJ2-4 | TRBV7-2 | CASSPVLLAKNIQYF
NA | TRBJ1-1 | TRBV7-3 | CASSLTGGAAFF
NA | TRBJ2-7 | TRBV27 | CASSGTGYEQYF
once | TRBJ1-2 | TRBV28 | CASSVSPGHPYGYTF
NA | TRBJ1-4 | TRBV19 | CASSIQGDREKLFF
NA | TRBJ2-1 | TRBV29-1 | CSVLGLAGGLGNEQFF
NA | TRBJ2-3 | TRBV7-6 | CASSVRGQGYSTDTQYF
NA | TRBJ2-3 | TRBV5-6 | CASSFVTGRDTQYF
few | TRBJ1-6 | TRBV5-1 | CASERDKYDSPLHF
NA | TRBJ1-2 | TRBV19 | CASSGERQGANYGYTF
NA | TRBJ1-5 | TRBV27 | CASSLQYRSNQPQHF
once | TRBJ1-2 | TRBV6-5 | CASGTGGHYGYTF
NA | TRBJ2-1 | TRBV6-2/TRBV6-3 | CASSYYVNSYNEQFF
NA | TRBJ2-7 | TRBV7-8 | CASRTGTGNEQYF
NA | TRBJ1-1 | TRBV29-1 | CSVGETGGTEAFF
NA | TRBJ2-2 | TRBV2 | CASSVREAGELFF
once | TRBJ2-3 | TRBV14 | CASSQERDRGRITDTQYF
NA | TRBJ1-1 | TRBV5-1 | CASSLSRGNTEAFF
NA | TRBJ2-5 | TRBV10-3 | CAISESQGELETQYF
NA | TRBJ2-1 | TRBV13 | CASSLMRRYNEQFF
NA | TRBJ2-1 | TRBV4-2 | CASSQFSSGVYNEQFF
few | TRBJ2-3 | TRBV4-2 | CASSFGSAALTDTQYF
NA | TRBJ2-7 | TRBV27 | CASSFRVGQGARTYEQYF
NA | TRBJ1-4 | TRBV12-3/TRBV12-4 | CASSFVENEKLFF
few | TRBJ2-1 | TRBV11-2 | CASSLVLAAAAFF
NA | TRBJ2-1 | TRBV29-1 | CSGTSGYNEQFF
NA | TRBJ1-1 | TRBV2 | CASPTGVEAFF
NA | TRBJ1-4 | TRBV28 | CASSFWAGNEKLFF
NA | TRBJ1-5 | TRBV5-1 | CASSYGTPNQPQHF
NA | TRBJ1-2 | TRBV27 | CASTFDRSYGYTF
once | TRBJ2-1 | TRBV6-5 | CASGQREAYNEQFF
many | TRBJ2-5 | TRBV19 | CASNLRQLRETQYF
NA | TRBJ2-7 | TRBV5-5 | CASSLFLGTGVYEQYF